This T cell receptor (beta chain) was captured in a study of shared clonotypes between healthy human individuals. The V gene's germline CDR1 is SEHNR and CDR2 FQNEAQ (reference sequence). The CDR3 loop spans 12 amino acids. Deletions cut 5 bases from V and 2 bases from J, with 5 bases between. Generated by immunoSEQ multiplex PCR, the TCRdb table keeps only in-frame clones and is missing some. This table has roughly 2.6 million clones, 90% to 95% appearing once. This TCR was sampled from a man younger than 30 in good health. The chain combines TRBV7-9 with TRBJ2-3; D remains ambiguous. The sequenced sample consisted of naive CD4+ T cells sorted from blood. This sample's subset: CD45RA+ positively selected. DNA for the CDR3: TGTGCCAGCAGCGTAGTCACAGATACGCAGTATTTT. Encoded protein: CASSVVTDTQYF.